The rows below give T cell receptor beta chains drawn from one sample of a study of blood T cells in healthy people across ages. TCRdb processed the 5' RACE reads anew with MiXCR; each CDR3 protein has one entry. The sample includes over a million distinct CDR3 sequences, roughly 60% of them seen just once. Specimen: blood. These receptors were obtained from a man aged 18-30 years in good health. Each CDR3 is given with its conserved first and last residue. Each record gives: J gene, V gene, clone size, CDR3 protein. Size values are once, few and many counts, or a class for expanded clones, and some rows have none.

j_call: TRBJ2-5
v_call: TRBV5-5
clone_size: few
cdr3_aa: CASSFLQGRGETQYF

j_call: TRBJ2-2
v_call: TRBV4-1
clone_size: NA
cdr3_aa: CASSHHFYTGELFF

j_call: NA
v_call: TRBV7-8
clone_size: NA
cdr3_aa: CASSLVPPGQASYEQYF

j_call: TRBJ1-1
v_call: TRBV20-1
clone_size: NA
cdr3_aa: CSAILTANTEAFF

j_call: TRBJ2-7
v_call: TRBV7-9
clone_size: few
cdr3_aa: CASSFDRQVMKQYF

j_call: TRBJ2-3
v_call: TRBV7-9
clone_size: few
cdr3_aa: CAVVGGLSLDTQYF

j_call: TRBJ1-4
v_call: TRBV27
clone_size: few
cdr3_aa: CASGQGQATNEKLFF

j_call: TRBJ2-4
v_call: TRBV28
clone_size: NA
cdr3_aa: CASSPRTNVNIQYF

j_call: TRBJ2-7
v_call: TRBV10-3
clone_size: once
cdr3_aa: CAISDHRDRPYEQYF

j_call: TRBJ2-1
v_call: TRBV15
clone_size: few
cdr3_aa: CATSRRLAGQVDEQFF

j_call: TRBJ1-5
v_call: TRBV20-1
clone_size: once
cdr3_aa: CSARDPGGKPQHF

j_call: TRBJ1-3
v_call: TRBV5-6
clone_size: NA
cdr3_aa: CASSFGQGRSGNTVYF

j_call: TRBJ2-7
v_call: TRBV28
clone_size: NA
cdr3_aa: CASSQAGGISYEQYF

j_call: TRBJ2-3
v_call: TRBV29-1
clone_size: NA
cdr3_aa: CSGFSGSTDTQYF

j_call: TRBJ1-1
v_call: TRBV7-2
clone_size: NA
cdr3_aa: CASSPSLTVTNTEAFF

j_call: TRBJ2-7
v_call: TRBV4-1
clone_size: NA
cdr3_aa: CASAAMVTYEQYF

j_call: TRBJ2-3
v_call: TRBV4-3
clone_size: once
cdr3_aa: CASSQAPGLSTDTQYF

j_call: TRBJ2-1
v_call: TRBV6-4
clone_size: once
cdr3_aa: CASSDREANDQFF

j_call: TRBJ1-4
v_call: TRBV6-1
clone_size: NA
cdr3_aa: CASSAFSPVDRGERNEKLFF

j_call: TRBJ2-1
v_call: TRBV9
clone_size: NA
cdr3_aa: CASSVVDFEGEQFF

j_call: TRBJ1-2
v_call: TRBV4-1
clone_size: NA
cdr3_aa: CASNQEWRGGYTF

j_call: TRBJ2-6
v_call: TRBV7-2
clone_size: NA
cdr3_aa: CASSRQGAYGANVLTF

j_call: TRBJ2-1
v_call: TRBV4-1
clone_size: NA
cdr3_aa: CASSPTLFNEQFF

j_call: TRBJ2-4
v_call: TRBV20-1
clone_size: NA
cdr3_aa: CSAEGVARDIQYF

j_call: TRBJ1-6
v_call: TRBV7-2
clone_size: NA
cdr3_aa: CASSLAKAYNSPLHF

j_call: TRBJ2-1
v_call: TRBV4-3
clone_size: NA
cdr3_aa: CASSQEKAGPFLNEQFF

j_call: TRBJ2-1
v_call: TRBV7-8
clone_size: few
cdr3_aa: CASSSGTGLPLEQFF

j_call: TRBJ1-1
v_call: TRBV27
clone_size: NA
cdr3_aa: CASNPQGANTEAFF

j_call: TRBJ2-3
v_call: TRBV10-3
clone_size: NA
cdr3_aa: CAISGGGDTQYF

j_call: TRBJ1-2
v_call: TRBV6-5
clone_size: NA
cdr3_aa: CASTPGQGDYGYTF

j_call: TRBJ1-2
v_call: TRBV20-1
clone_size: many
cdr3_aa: CSARAPGRAYGYTF

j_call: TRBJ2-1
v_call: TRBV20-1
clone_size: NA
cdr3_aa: CSARRSGSYEQFF

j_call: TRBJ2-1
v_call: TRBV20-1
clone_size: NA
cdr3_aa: CSASTGAGSYNEQFF

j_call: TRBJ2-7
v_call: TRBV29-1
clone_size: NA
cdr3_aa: CSAAQGPRNEQYF

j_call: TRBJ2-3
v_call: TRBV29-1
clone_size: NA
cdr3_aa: CSVATSGSDTQYF

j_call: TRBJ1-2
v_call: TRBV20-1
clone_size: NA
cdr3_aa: CSARDQGNYGYTF

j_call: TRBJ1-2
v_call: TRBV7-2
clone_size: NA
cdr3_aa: CASSLSAAATNYGYTF

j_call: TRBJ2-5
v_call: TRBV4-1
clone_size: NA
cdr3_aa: CASSQGYSRNNEQYF

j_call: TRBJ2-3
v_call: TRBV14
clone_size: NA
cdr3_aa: CASSQEGWIAEYGTDTQYF

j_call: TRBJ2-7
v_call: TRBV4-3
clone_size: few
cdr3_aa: CASSQEAANPYEQYF

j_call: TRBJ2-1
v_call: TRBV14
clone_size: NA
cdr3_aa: CASSPRGRSNYPENNEQFF

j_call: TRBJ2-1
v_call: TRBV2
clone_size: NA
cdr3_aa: CASRYRQGNYNEQFF

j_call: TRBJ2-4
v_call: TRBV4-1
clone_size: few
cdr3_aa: CASSQGGRESEQYF

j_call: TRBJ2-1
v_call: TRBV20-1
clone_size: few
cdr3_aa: CSARPLAEISYNEQFF

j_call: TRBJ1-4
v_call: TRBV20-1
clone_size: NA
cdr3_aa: CSARSGSGDEKLFF

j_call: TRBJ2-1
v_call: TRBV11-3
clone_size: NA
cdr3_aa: CASSSGRGTGLNNEQFF

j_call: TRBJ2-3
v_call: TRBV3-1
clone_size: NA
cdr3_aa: CASSPVPTSGSLTQYF

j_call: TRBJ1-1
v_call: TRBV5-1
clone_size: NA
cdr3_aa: CASSTTAGENIEAFF

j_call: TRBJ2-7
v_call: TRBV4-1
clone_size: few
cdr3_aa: CASSHSGGVSYEQYF

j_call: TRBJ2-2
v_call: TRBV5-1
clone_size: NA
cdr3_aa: CASTGAVTGELFF